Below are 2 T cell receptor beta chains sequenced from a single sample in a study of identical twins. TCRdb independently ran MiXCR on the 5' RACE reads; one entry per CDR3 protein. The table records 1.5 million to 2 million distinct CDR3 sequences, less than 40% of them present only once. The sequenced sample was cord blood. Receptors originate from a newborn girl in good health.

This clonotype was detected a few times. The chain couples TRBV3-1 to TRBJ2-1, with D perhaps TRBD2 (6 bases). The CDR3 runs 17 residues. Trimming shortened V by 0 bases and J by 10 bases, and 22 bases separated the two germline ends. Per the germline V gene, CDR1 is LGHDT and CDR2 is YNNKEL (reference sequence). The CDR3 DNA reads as TGTGCCAGCAGCCAAGATTTGGGACTCCGAAATTCCCGGGAGCAGTTCTTC. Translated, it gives CASSQDLGLRNSREQFF.

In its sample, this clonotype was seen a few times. This CDR3 reads CSARGWYSYNEQYF. The CDR3 DNA reads TGCAGTGCTAGGGGGTGGTACTCCTACAATGAGCAGTACTTC. V is TRBV20-1 and J is TRBJ2-1; D is unresolved. The J call may be wrong; the DNA end is better matched by TRBJ2-7. The CDR3 sequence is 14 residues long. Germline CDR1 reads DFQATT; CDR2 reads SNEGSKA (reference sequence).